The rows below give T cell receptor beta chains drawn from one sample of a study of glioma-infiltrating T cells after dendritic cell vaccination. Only in-frame clones appear in the TCRdb table, and some are missing; sequencing was by immunoSEQ multiplex PCR. The table records around 23,000 clones, around nine tenths of them present only once. The sequenced sample was blood, obtained after dendritic cell vaccination. Source of these receptors: a human donor with glioblastoma. CDR3s leave out the opening cysteine and the closing phenylalanine or tryptophan. The order of the fields is CDR3 length, V gene, J gene, CDR3 protein.

len: 11
v_gene: TRBV6-5
j_gene: TRBJ1-2
CDR3aa: ASRPAGGGGYT

len: 15
v_gene: TRBV21-1
j_gene: TRBJ1-2
CDR3aa: ASNNPPDRETPAGYT

len: 10
v_gene: TRBV2
j_gene: TRBJ2-1
CDR3aa: ADSLGGNEQF

len: 12
v_gene: TRBV19
j_gene: TRBJ2-4
CDR3aa: ASSISGAKNIQY

len: 12
v_gene: TRBV27
j_gene: TRBJ1-6
CDR3aa: ASTSTAYNSPLH

len: 12
v_gene: TRBV18
j_gene: TRBJ2-1
CDR3aa: ASCRGGPQNEQF

len: 13
v_gene: TRBV7-2
j_gene: TRBJ2-1
CDR3aa: ASTSRRGGSDEQF

len: 16
v_gene: TRBV11-2
j_gene: TRBJ2-7
CDR3aa: ASSLDTSGGAVGYEQY

len: 14
v_gene: TRBV5-4
j_gene: TRBJ2-3
CDR3aa: ASSPPGAPSTDTQY

len: 12
v_gene: TRBV5-1
j_gene: TRBJ1-2
CDR3aa: ASSLGGGVDGYT

len: 11
v_gene: TRBV5-1
j_gene: TRBJ1-2
CDR3aa: ASSQDRGGGYT

len: 15
v_gene: TRBV6-7
j_gene: TRBJ2-5
CDR3aa: ASSPGTGRTREETQY

len: 13
v_gene: TRBV27
j_gene: TRBJ1-4
CDR3aa: ASRPQGATNEKLF

len: 12
v_gene: TRBV5-4
j_gene: TRBJ2-3
CDR3aa: ASSWRGGTDTQY

len: 13
v_gene: TRBV6-4
j_gene: TRBJ1-1
CDR3aa: ASSDQPGLNTEAF

len: 12
v_gene: TRBV7-7
j_gene: TRBJ2-3
CDR3aa: ASSLGGVTDTQY

len: 10
v_gene: TRBV11-2
j_gene: TRBJ1-2
CDR3aa: ASSFDGNGYT

len: 13
v_gene: TRBV5-1
j_gene: TRBJ2-5
CDR3aa: ASSLRTGGAETQY

len: 13
v_gene: TRBV29-1
j_gene: TRBJ2-5
CDR3aa: SVENRGGGDETQY

len: 12
v_gene: TRBV6-5
j_gene: TRBJ1-5
CDR3aa: ASSSPYSNQPQH

len: 12
v_gene: TRBV13
j_gene: TRBJ2-1
CDR3aa: ASSLGLREVEQF

len: 11
v_gene: TRBV5-6
j_gene: TRBJ2-2
CDR3aa: ASTRGSSGELF

len: 12
v_gene: TRBV5-8
j_gene: TRBJ1-2
CDR3aa: ASSLEEGARGYT

len: 9
v_gene: TRBV18
j_gene: TRBJ2-7
CDR3aa: ASSPGGEQY

len: 14
v_gene: TRBV18
j_gene: TRBJ2-3
CDR3aa: ASSLPVGTRTDTQY

len: 11
v_gene: TRBV6-1
j_gene: .
CDR3aa: ASSIGRGNEQY

len: 11
v_gene: TRBV6-1
j_gene: TRBJ1-1
CDR3aa: ASSEAGHRSAF

len: 15
v_gene: TRBV6-1
j_gene: TRBJ1-2
CDR3aa: ASSEFPPDRVNYGYT

len: 16
v_gene: TRBV21-1
j_gene: TRBJ1-5
CDR3aa: ASSTRWRQGNSNQPQH

len: 11
v_gene: TRBV5-1
j_gene: TRBJ2-5
CDR3aa: ASKAGIEETQY

len: 15
v_gene: TRBV4-1
j_gene: TRBJ1-4
CDR3aa: ASSQAFGIATNEKLF

len: 14
v_gene: TRBV11-2
j_gene: TRBJ2-2
CDR3aa: ASSYPPGANTGELF

len: 9
v_gene: TRBV6-1
j_gene: TRBJ2-3
CDR3aa: ASGGGDTQY

len: 13
v_gene: TRBV7-9
j_gene: TRBJ1-5
CDR3aa: ASSHGAGNNQPQH

len: 13
v_gene: TRBV6-5
j_gene: TRBJ2-1
CDR3aa: ASSQLAGGYNEQF

len: 12
v_gene: TRBV2
j_gene: TRBJ2-1
CDR3aa: ASSPDRVGNEQF

len: 15
v_gene: TRBV5-1
j_gene: TRBJ1-5
CDR3aa: ASSLNRTGARGQPQH

len: 10
v_gene: TRBV5-4
j_gene: TRBJ2-7
CDR3aa: ASSFGHNEQY

len: 12
v_gene: TRBV18
j_gene: TRBJ2-7
CDR3aa: ASSLTSGSYEQY

len: 12
v_gene: TRBV5-1
j_gene: TRBJ1-4
CDR3aa: ASSPGQGGEKLF